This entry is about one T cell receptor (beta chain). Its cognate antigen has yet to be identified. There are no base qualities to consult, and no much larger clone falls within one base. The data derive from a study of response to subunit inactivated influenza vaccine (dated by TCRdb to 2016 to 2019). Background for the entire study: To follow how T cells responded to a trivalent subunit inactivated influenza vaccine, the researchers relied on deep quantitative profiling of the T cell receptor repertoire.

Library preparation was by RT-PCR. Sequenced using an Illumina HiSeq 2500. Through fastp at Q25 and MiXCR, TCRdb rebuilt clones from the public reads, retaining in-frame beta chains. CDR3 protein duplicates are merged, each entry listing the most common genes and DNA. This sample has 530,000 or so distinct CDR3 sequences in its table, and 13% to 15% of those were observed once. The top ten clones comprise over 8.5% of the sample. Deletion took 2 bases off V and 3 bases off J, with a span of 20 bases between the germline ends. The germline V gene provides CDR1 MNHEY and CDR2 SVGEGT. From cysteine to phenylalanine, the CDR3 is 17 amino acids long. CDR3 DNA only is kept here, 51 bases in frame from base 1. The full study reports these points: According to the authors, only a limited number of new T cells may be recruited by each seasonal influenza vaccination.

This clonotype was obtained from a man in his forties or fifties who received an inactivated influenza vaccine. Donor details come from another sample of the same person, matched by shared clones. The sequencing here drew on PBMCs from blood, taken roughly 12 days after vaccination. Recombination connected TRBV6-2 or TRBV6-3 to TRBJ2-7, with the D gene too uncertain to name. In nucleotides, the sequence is TGTGCCAGCAGTTACCCAACTGAAGGAATTCACCGCTACGAGCAGTACTTC. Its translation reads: CASSYPTEGIHRYEQYF.